A selection of T cell receptor beta chains follows, all from one sample in a study of Graves' ophthalmopathy and Graves' hyperthyroidism. TCRdb processed the multiplex PCR reads anew with MiXCR; each CDR3 protein has one entry. The sample includes about 700,000 distinct CDR3 sequences, roughly 41% seen only once; the top ten take approximately 43%. The sequenced sample was peripheral blood. Source of these receptors: an adult man with Graves' ophthalmopathy. The CDR3 runs from the conserved cysteine through the conserved F or W. D genes are given only for firm matches. Not every row has a clone size; where given, it reads once, few, many or a size class.

v_gene	abundance	len	d_gene	j_gene	CDR3aa	CDR3nt
TRBV20-1	few	14	-	TRBJ1-1	CSARDGGFRTEAFF	TGCAGTGCTAGAGATGGGGGGTTCCGCACTGAAGCTTTCTTT
TRBV19	few	13	TRBD2	TRBJ2-7	CASAEREGYEQYF	TGCGCCAGCGCGGAGCGGGAGGGCTACGAGCAGTACTTC
TRBV2	-	14	TRBD1	TRBJ2-7	CASSYGTGYREQYF	TGTGCCAGCAGTTATGGGACAGGGTACCGCGAGCAGTACTTC
TRBV4-2	-	15	-	TRBJ2-5	CASSQVGQAQETQYF	TGTGCCAGCAGCCAAGTCGGTCAGGCCCAAGAGACCCAGTACTTC
TRBV4-3	few	16	-	TRBJ2-2	CASSQGRRSNTGELFF	TGCGCCAGCAGCCAAGGACGCCGCTCGAACACCGGGGAGCTGTTTTTT
TRBV2	-	15	-	TRBJ1-5	CASSAIGTPNQPQHF	TGTGCCAGCAGTGCTATCGGCACTCCCAATCAGCCCCAGCATTTT
TRBV14	-	14	-	TRBJ2-7	CASSQDTGHYEQYF	TGTGCCAGCAGCCAAGACACAGGGCACTACGAGCAGTACTTC
TRBV6-6	-	17	-	TRBJ1-2	CASSYSPDKLEGYGYTF	TGTGCCAGCAGTTACTCTCCGGACAAGCTCGAGGGCTATGGCTACACCTTC
TRBV25-1	many	15	-	TRBJ1-1	CASSGLGGPNTEAFF	TGTGCCAGCAGTGGCCTCGGCGGACCGAACACTGAAGCTTTCTTT
TRBV29-1	many	12	TRBD2	TRBJ2-7	CSGSGRVGEQYF	TGCAGCGGTAGCGGGAGGGTCGGGGAGCAGTACTTC
TRBV7-9	-	13	TRBD1	TRBJ1-2	CASSGNRGQGYTF	TGTGCCAGCAGCGGAAACAGGGGGCAGGGCTACACCTTC
TRBV5-1	many	14	TRBD1	TRBJ1-2	CASSWGQKSVGYTF	TGCGCCAGCAGCTGGGGACAGAAGAGTGTGGGCTACACCTTC
TRBV10-3	-	13	-	TRBJ2-3	CASSGTATDTQYF	TGTGCCAGCAGCGGGACAGCCACAGATACGCAGTATTTT
TRBV24-1	few	15	TRBD1	TRBJ1-6	CATSDPGTGDSPLHF	TGTGCCACCAGTGACCCAGGGACAGGGGATTCACCCCTCCACTTT
TRBV7-9	-	16	TRBD2	TRBJ2-6	CASSRGIAGGANVLTF	TGTGCCAGCAGCCGGGGAATAGCGGGAGGAGCCAACGTCCTGACTTTC
TRBV29-1	many	13	-	TRBJ1-6	CSVEGSSGSPLHF	TGCAGCGTTGAGGGATCCTCCGGTTCACCCCTCCACTTT
TRBV10-3	many	14	-	TRBJ2-6	CAISDSGGANVLTF	TGTGCCATCAGTGACTCAGGCGGGGCCAACGTCCTGACTTTC
TRBV7-9	few	16	TRBD1	TRBJ2-7	CASSQAGTGGSYEQYF	TGTGCCAGCAGCCAGGCAGGGACAGGGGGTTCCTACGAGCAGTACTTC
TRBV7-2	few	14	TRBD2	TRBJ2-7	CASSSGLGSYEQYF	TGTGCCAGCAGCTCGGGACTAGGTTCCTACGAGCAGTACTTC
TRBV6-6	few	14	-	TRBJ1-6	CASSYSREDSPLHF	TGTGCCAGCAGTTACTCGAGGGAGGATTCACCCCTCCACTTT
TRBV5-6	few	16	-	TRBJ2-7	CASSFGPGGRRYEQYF	TGTGCCAGCAGCTTTGGTCCCGGGGGGCGACGCTACGAGCAGTACTTC
TRBV9	few	15	TRBD2	TRBJ2-7	CASSPLGSGSYEQYF	TGCGCCAGCAGCCCCTTAGGTAGCGGGAGTTACGAGCAGTACTTC
TRBV29-1	-	15	-	TRBJ1-1	CSVEGTVTPNTEAFF	TGCAGCGTTGAAGGTACGGTCACGCCGAACACTGAAGCTTTCTTT
TRBV28	-	13	TRBD1	TRBJ2-7	CASRRDRGYEQYF	TGTGCCAGCAGACGGGACAGGGGCTACGAGCAGTACTTC
TRBV25-1	-	12	-	TRBJ1-2	CASTSGFYGYTF	TGTGCCAGCACCTCCGGGTTCTATGGCTACACCTTC
TRBV29-1	-	12	TRBD1	TRBJ2-5	CSPGGRGETQYF	TGCAGCCCAGGGGGCAGGGGAGAGACCCAGTACTTC
TRBV20-1	many	13	-	TRBJ1-6	CSAWLQGYSPLHF	TGCAGTGCTTGGCTGCAGGGTTATTCACCCCTCCACTTT
TRBV20-1	-	14	-	TRBJ1-4	CSARGGRGGEKLFF	TGCAGTGCTAGAGGAGGCAGGGGCGGGGAAAAACTGTTTTTT
TRBV29-1	-	15	TRBD2	TRBJ2-5	CSAGGPSGEVETQYF	TGCAGCGCCGGGGGGCCTAGCGGGGAGGTGGAGACCCAGTACTTC
TRBV7-9	few	16	-	TRBJ2-2	CASSFRLTRNTGELFF	TGTGCCAGCAGCTTCAGACTCACCCGAAACACCGGGGAGCTGTTTTTT
TRBV7-2	-	15	TRBD2	TRBJ2-3	CASSRTSPSTDTQYF	TGTGCCAGCAGCAGGACTAGCCCTAGCACAGATACGCAGTATTTT
TRBV2	-	15	-	TRBJ1-6	CASRDARGDRSPLHF	TGTGCCAGCAGGGACGCCAGGGGAGATCGTTCACCCCTCCACTTT
TRBV10-3	-	17	TRBD2	TRBJ2-5	CAISGLRGSGDQETQYF	TGTGCCATCAGTGGACTCCGCGGTAGCGGGGACCAAGAGACCCAGTACTTC
TRBV12-3/TRBV12-4	once	15	-	TRBJ1-5	CASMSDPPFNQPQHF	TGTGCCAGCATGTCTGATCCTCCATTCAATCAGCCCCAGCATTTT
TRBV11-2	few	14	-	TRBJ1-5	CASSQDPGIQPQHF	TGCGCCAGCAGCCAAGATCCAGGGATTCAGCCCCAGCATTTT
TRBV7-9	many	12	-	TRBJ1-1	CASSLNGPEAFF	TGTGCCAGCAGCTTAAACGGACCCGAAGCTTTCTTT
TRBV20-1	few	16	TRBD1	TRBJ2-7	CSARDSGTGGWYEQYF	TGCAGTGCTAGAGATTCAGGGACAGGGGGTTGGTACGAGCAGTACTTC
TRBV25-1	-	14	-	TRBJ2-2	CASSVVTDTGELFF	TGTGCCAGCAGCGTTGTAACTGACACCGGGGAGCTGTTTTTT
TRBV7-9	-	17	TRBD1	TRBJ2-7	CASSSSLDRGPSAEQYF	TGTGCCAGCAGCTCATCCTTGGACAGGGGGCCGTCTGCCGAGCAGTACTTC
TRBV5-1	-	15	-	TRBJ2-7	CASSSGTRTGYEQYF	TGCGCCAGCAGCTCCGGAACTAGAACTGGGTACGAGCAGTACTTC
TRBV7-9	few	17	-	TRBJ2-7	CASSSINRDAATYEQYF	TGTGCCAGCAGCTCGATAAACCGGGACGCCGCGACCTACGAGCAGTACTTC
TRBV7-9	many	16	-	TRBJ2-5	CASSRGLADYQETQYF	TGTGCCAGCAGCCGCGGTTTAGCAGATTACCAAGAGACCCAGTACTTC
TRBV12-3/TRBV12-4	-	14	-	TRBJ1-1	CASSMGHGATEAFF	TGTGCCAGCAGTATGGGACATGGGGCCACTGAAGCTTTCTTT
TRBV24-1	many	15	TRBD1	TRBJ2-5	CATSDPRGQKETQYF	TGTGCCACCAGTGATCCCAGGGGGCAAAAAGAGACCCAGTACTTC
TRBV7-9	few	15	-	TRBJ1-3	CASSLRPFSGNTIYF	TGTGCCAGCAGCTTGCGGCCTTTCTCTGGAAACACCATATATTTT
TRBV2	few	12	-	TRBJ2-3	CASSVRGDTQYF	TGTGCCAGCAGTGTTCGGGGAGATACGCAGTATTTT